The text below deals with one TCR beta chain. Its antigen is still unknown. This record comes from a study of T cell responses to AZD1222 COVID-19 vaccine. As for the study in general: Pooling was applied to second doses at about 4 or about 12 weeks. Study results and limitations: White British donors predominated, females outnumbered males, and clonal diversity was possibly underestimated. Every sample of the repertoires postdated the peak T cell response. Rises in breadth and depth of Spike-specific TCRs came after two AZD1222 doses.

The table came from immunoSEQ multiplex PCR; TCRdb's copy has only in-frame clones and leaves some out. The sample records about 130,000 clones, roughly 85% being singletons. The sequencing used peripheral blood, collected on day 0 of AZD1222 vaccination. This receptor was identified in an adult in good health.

As DNA, the CDR3 is TGCGCCAGCAGCTTGGGCCACACTGCGAACACTGAAGCTTTCTTT. This translates into CASSLGHTANTEAFF. The J gene is TRBJ1-1, the V gene TRBV5-1, with D hard to call. V was shortened by 0 bases and J by 1 base, with 10 bases between the two germline ends. CDR1 SGHRS and CDR2 YFSETQ come from the germline V gene. The CDR3 loop spans 15 amino acids.